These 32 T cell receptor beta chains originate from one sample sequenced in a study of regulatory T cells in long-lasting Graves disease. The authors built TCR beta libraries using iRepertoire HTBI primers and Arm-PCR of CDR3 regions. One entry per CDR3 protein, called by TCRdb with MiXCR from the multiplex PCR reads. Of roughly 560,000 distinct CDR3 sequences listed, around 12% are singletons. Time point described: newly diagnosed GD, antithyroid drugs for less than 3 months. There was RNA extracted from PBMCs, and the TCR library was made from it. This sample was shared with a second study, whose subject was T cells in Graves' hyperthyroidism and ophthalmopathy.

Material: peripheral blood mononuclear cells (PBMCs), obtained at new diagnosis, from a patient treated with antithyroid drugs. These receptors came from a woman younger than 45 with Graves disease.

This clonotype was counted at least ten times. As DNA, the CDR3 is TGTGCCAGCAGCCTACGACTAGCGGGACCCTACGAGCAGTACTTC. Amino acid sequence: CASSLRLAGPYEQYF. V usage is TRBV7-2 and J usage is TRBJ2-7; 11 nucleotides align to TRBD2. CDR1 is SGHTA, CDR2 FQGNSA, per germline. Trimming took 5 bases from V and 2 from J; bases not matched to a gene: 5. This CDR3 contains 15 residues.

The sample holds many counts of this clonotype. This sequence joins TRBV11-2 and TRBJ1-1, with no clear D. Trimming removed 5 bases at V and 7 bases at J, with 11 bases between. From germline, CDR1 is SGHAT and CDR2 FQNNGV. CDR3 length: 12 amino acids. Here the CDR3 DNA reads TGTGCCAGCAGCCCTCTTGTGGGTGAAGCTTTCTTT. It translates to CASSPLVGEAFF.

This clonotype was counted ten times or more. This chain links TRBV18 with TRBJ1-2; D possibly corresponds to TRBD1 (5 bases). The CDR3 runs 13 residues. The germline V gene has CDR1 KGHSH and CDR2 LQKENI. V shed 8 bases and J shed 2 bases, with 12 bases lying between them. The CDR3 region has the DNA TGTGCCAGCAGCCCGGAGGGGAACTATGGCTACACCTTC. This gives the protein CASSPEGNYGYTF.

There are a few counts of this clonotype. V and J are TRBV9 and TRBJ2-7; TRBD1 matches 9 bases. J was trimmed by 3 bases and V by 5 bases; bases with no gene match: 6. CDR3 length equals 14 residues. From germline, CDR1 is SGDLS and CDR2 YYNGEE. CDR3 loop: CASSRSGQGYEQYF. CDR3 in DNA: TGTGCCAGCAGTAGATCGGGACAGGGCTACGAGCAGTACTTC. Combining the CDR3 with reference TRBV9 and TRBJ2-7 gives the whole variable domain DSGVTQTPKHLITATGQRVTLRCSPRSGDLSVYWYQQSLDQGLQFLIQYYNGEERAKGNILERFSAQQFPDLHSELNLSSLELGDSALYFCASSRSGQGYEQYFGPGTRLTVT.

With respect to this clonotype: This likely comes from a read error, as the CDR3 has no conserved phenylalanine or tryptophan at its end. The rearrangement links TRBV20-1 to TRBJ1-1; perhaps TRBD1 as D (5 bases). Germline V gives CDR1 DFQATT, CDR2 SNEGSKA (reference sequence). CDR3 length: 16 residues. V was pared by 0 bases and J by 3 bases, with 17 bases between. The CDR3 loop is CSAREVQLGGYTEAFL. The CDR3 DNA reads TGCAGTGCTAGAGAAGTACAGTTGGGGGGGTACACTGAAGCTTTCCTT.

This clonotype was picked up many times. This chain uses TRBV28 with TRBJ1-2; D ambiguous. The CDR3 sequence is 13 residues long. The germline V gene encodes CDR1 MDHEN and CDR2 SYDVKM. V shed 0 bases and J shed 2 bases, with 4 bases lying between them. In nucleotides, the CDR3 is TGTGCCAGCAGTTTATGGGGAAACTATGGCTACACCTTC. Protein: CASSLWGNYGYTF.

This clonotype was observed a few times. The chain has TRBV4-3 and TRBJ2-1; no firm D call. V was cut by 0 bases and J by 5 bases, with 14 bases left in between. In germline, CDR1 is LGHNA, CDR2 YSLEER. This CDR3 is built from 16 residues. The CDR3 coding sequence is TGCGCCAGCAGCCAAGATACCCTAGAGGCGAACAATGAGCAGTTCTTC. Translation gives CASSQDTLEANNEQFF.

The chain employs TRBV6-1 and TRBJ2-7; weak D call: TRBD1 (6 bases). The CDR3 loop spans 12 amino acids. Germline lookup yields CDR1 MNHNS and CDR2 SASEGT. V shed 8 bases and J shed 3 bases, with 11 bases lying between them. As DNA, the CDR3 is TGTGCCAGCCTCTCAGGGGTCTACGAGCAGTACTTC. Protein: CASLSGVYEQYF.

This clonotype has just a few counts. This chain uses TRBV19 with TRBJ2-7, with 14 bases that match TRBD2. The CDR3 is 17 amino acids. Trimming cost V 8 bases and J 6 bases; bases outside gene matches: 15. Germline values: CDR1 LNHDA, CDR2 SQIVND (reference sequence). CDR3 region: CASSGTSGSLGPTEQYF. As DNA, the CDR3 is TGTGCCAGTTCCGGGACTAGCGGGAGCTTGGGTCCTACCGAGCAGTACTTC.

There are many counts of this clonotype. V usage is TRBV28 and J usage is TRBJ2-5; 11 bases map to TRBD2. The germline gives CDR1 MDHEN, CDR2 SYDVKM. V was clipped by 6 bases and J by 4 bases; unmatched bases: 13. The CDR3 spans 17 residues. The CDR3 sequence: CASSSTPTSGSGETQYF. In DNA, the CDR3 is TGTGCCAGCAGCTCTACCCCTACTAGCGGGAGTGGAGAGACCCAGTACTTC.

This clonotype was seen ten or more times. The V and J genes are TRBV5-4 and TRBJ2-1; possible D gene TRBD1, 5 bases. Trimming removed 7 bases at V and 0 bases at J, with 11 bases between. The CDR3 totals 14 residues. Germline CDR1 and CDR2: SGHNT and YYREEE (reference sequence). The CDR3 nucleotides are TGTGCCAGCTTTGGGCAGGGCTCCTACAATGAGCAGTTCTTC. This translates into CASFGQGSYNEQFF.

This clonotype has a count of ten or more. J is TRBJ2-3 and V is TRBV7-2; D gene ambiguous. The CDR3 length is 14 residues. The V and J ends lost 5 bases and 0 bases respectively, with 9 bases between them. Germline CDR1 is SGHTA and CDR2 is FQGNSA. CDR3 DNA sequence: TGTGCCAGCAGCGAGGAGTGGAGCACAGATACGCAGTATTTT. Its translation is CASSEEWSTDTQYF.

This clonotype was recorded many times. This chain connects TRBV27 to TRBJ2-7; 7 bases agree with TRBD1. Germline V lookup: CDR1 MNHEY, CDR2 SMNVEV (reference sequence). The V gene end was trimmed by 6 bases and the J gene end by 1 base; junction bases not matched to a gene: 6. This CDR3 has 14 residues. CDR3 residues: CASSFLGQSYEQYF. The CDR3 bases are TGTGCCAGCAGCTTCCTGGGACAGTCCTACGAGCAGTACTTC.

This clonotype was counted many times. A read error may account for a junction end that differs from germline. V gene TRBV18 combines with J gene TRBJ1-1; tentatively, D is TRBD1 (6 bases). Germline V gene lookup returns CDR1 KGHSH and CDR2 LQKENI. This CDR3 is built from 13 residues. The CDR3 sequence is CASSPYRDTEAFF. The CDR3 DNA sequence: TGCGCCAGCAGCCCTTACAGGGACACTGAAGCTTTCTTT.

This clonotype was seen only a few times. The CDR3 DNA reads TGTGCCAGTAGTGTCCGGGGGGGGAGCACAGATACGCAGTATTTT. Its protein is CASSVRGGSTDTQYF. This rearrangement joins TRBV19 to TRBJ2-3; TRBD2 matches 8 bases. Germline CDR1 and CDR2: LNHDA and SQIVND (reference sequence). V lost 5 bases to trimming and J lost 0 bases; unmatched junction nucleotides: 4. The CDR3 spans 15 residues.

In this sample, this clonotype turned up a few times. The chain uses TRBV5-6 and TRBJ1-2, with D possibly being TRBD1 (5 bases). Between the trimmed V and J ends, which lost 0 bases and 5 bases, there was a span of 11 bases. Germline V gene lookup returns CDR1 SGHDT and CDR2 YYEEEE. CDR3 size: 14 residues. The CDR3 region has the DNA TGTGCCAGCAGCTTGGGGGACGCAAGTTATGGCTACACCTTC. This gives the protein CASSLGDASYGYTF.

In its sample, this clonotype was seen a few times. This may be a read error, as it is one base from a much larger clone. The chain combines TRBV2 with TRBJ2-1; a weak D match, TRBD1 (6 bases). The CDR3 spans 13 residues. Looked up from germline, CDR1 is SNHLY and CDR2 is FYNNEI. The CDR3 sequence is CVSNRDTLNEQFF. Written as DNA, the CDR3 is TGTGTCAGCAACCGGGACACCCTCAATGAGCAGTTCTTC.

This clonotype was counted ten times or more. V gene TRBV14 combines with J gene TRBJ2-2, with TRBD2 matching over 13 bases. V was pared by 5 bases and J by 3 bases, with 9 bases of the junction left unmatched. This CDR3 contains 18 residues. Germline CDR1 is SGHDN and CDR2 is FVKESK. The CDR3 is CASSDRTSGRRYTGELFF. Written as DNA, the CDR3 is TGTGCCAGCAGCGATAGGACTAGCGGGAGAAGGTACACCGGGGAGCTGTTTTTT.

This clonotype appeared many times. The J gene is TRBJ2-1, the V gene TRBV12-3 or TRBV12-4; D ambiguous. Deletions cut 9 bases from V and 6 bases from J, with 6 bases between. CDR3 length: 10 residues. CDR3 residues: CASRSNEQFF. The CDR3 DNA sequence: TGTGCCAGTCGTAGCAATGAGCAGTTCTTC.

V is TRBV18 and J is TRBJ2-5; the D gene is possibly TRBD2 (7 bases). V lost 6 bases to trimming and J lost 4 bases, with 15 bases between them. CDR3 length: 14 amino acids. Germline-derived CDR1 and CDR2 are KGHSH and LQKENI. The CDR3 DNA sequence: TGTGCCAGCTCCCTCGGGCGGGGGCGAGAGACCCAGTACTTC. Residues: CASSLGRGRETQYF.

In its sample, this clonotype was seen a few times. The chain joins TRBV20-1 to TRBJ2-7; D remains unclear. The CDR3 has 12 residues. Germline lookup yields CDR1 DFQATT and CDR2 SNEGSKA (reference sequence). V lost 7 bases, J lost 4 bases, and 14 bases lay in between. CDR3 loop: CSGTDQPYEQYF. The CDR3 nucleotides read TGCAGTGGTACAGACCAGCCATACGAGCAGTACTTC.

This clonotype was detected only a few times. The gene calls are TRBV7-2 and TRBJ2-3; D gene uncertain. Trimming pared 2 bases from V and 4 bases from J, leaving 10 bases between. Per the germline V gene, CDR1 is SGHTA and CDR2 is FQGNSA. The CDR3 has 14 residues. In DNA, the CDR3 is TGTGCCAGCAGCTTAAAGTTCCTCGCAGATACGCAGTATTTT. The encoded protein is CASSLKFLADTQYF.

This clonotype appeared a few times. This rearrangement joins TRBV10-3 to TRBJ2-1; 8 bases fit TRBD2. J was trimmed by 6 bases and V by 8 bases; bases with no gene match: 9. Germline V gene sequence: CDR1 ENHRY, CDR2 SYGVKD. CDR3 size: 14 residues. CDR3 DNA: TGTGCCATCCGAGGGACTAGGGAGACCAATGAGCAGTTCTTC. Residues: CAIRGTRETNEQFF.

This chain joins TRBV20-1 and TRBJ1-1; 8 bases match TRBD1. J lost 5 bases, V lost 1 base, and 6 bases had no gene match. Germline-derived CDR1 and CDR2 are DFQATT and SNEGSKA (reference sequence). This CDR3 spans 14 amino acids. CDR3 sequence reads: CSARGTGRRTEAFF. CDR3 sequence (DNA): TGCAGTGCTAGAGGGACAGGGAGAAGGACTGAAGCTTTCTTT.

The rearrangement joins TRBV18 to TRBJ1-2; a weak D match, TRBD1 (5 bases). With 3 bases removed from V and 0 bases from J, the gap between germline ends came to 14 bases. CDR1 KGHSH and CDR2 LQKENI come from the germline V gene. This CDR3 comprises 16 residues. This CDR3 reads CASSPRNGHTNYGYTF. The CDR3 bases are TGTGCCAGCTCACCCCGAAACGGACATACTAACTATGGCTACACCTTC.

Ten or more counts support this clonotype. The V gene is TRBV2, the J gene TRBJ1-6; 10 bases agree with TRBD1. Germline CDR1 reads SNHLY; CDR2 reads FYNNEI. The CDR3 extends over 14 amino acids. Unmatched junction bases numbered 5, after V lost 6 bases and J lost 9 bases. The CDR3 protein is CASRRQGARSPLHF. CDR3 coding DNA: TGTGCCAGCAGGAGACAGGGGGCGCGTTCACCCCTCCACTTT.

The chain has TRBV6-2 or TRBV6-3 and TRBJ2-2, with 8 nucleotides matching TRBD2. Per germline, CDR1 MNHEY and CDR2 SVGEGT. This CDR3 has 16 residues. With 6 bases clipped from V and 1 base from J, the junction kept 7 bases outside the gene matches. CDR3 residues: CASRRSSGLNTGELFF. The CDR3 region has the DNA TGTGCCAGCAGGCGATCTAGCGGGCTGAACACCGGGGAGCTGTTTTTT.

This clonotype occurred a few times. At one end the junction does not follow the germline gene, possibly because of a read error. CDR3 in DNA: TGCGCCAGCAGCGTCGGGACCATCTCAGGAGAGGCTAACGAAAAACTGTTTTTT. As protein: CASSVGTISGEANEKLFF. The V gene is TRBV5-1, the J gene TRBJ1-4; D perhaps matches TRBD1 (5 bases). The CDR3 runs 18 residues. The germline V gene encodes CDR1 SGHRS and CDR2 YFSETQ.

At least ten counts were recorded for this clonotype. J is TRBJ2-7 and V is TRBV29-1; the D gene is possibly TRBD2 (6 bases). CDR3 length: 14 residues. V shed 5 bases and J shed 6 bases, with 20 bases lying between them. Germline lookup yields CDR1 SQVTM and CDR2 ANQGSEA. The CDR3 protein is CSVRGPGTSGEQYF. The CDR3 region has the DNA TGCAGCGTTCGAGGCCCCGGGACTTCGGGCGAGCAGTACTTC.

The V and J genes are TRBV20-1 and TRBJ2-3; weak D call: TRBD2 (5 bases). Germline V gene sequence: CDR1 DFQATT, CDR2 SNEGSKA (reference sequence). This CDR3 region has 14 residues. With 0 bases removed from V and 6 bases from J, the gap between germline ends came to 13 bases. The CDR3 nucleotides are TGCAGTGCTAGAGATCCCCGGACTGGGGATACGCAGTATTTT. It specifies CSARDPRTGDTQYF.

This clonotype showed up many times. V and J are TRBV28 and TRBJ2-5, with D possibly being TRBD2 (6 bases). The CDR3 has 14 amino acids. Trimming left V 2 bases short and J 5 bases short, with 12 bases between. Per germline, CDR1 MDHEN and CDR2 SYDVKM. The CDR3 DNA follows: TGTGCCAGCAGTTTAAAAGGGAGGTTCGAGACCCAGTACTTC. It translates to CASSLKGRFETQYF.

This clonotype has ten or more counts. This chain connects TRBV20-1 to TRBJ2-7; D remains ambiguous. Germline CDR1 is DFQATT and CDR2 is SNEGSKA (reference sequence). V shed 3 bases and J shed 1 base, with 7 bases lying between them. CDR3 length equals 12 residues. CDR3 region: CSASSSSYEQYF. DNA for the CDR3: TGCAGTGCTAGTTCTAGTTCCTACGAGCAGTACTTC.